Listed below are T cell receptor beta chains from one sample, sequenced in a study of T cell responses to AZD1222 COVID-19 vaccine. Measured with immunoSEQ multiplex PCR; TCRdb has only the in-frame clones, and not every one. The table lists roughly 120,000 clones, about 92% of them singletons. The sample consisted of peripheral blood, taken 28 days after the second AZD1222 dose. The source of these receptors is an adult who received the AZD1222 COVID-19 vaccine. Both conserved end residues are part of each CDR3. D genes are given only for firm matches. Rows may omit the clone size; those that give it use once, few, many or a size class.

TRBJ2-2	TRBD2	.	TRBV25-1	TGTGCCAGCAGCCCATCCCGGGGGGGAGGATGGGGCACCGGGGAGCTGTTTTTT	CASSPSRGGGWGTGELFF
TRBJ1-3	.	.	TRBV5-6	TGTGCCAGCAGCTTGGGCGCAGGGAGAGGGGACACCATATATTTT	CASSLGAGRGDTIYF
TRBJ1-1	TRBD1	.	TRBV12-3/TRBV12-4	TGTGCCAGCAGCGTACAGGGGGGAACTGAAGCTTTCTTT	CASSVQGGTEAFF
TRBJ2-1	.	.	TRBV5-1	TGCGCCAGCAGCTTGGGACTAGACCCCAATGAGCAGTTCTTC	CASSLGLDPNEQFF
TRBJ2-1	.	.	TRBV11-1	TGTGCCAGCAGCTGGGGGGGCCGCTCCTACAATGAGCAGTTCTTC	CASSWGGRSYNEQFF
TRBJ1-1	.	once	TRBV19	TGTGCCAGTAGTATAACAGCGAACCTTGGTGAAGCTTTCTTT	CASSITANLGEAFF
TRBJ1-4	.	.	TRBV19	TGTGCCAGTACGACCCGGCAGGGGCGTCCTAATGAAAAACTGTTTTTT	CASTTRQGRPNEKLFF
TRBJ2-7	TRBD1	.	TRBV6-5	TGTGCCAGCAGTCGCAGCCGGGACAGGGACGAGCAGTACTTC	CASSRSRDRDEQYF
TRBJ1-6	TRBD1	.	TRBV12-5	TGTGCTAGTGGTTCATTACCGGGACAGGGGACAACACCCCTCCACTTT	CASGSLPGQGTTPLHF
TRBJ2-1	TRBD2	.	TRBV9	TGTGCCAGCAGCGTAGCTACGACTAGCGGGAGCCCAGAGCAGTTCTTC	CASSVATTSGSPEQFF
TRBJ1-1	.	few	TRBV7-2	TGTGCCAGCAGCCCGACAGGATACAACACTGAAGCTTTCTTT	CASSPTGYNTEAFF
TRBJ1-1	.	.	TRBV6-5	TGTGCCAGCAGTTACGGGCCCTTTACTGAAGCTTTCTTT	CASSYGPFTEAFF
TRBJ1-1	.	.	TRBV18	TGTGCCAGCTCACCTACACAGGCGGCAGGCACTGAAGCTTTCTTT	CASSPTQAAGTEAFF
TRBJ1-4	.	few	TRBV6-2/TRBV6-3	TGTGCCAGCAGTACCTACGGACCGGGGAAACTGTTTTTT	CASSTYGPGKLFF
TRBJ2-3	TRBD1	.	TRBV10-3	TGTGCCATCAGTACGGGACAGGGAGGATTTGATACGCAGTATTTT	CAISTGQGGFDTQYF
TRBJ2-3	.	.	TRBV29-1	TGCAGCGTTGTTGGTGGGGGGTTTGAGTATTTT	CSVVGGGFEYF
TRBJ2-3	.	.	TRBV12-3/TRBV12-4	TGTGCCAGCGCTCGTGCGTCAGATACGCAGTATTTT	CASARASDTQYF
TRBJ1-2	.	.	TRBV19	TGTGCCAGGGACTCCGGCGCAGGGATACCTCTATATGGCTACACCTTC	CARDSGAGIPLYGYTF
TRBJ2-2	TRBD2	once	TRBV6-2/TRBV6-3	TGTGCCAGCAGCAGGGGACTAGCGGGAGCCGGGGAGCTGTTTTTT	CASSRGLAGAGELFF
TRBJ2-3	TRBD1	.	TRBV19	TGTGCCAGTTCCGACAGGGCTGGAGGAACAGATACGCAGTATTTT	CASSDRAGGTDTQYF
TRBJ1-4	TRBD1	.	TRBV15	TGTGCCACCAGCAGGTCCCGGGACAGGTTAAGAGAAAAACTGTTTTTT	CATSRSRDRLREKLFF
TRBJ1-5	TRBD1	.	TRBV27	TGTGCCAGCAGCCGTAATGGACAGGACAATCAGCCCCAGCATTTT	CASSRNGQDNQPQHF
TRBJ1-2	.	.	TRBV21-1	TGTGCCAGCAGCAAAGCTTCTGGCAGGGAAAGTGGTGGCTACACCTTC	CASSKASGRESGGYTF
TRBJ2-7	.	.	TRBV30	TGTGCCTGGTCCGAGGGGAGCTCCTACGAGCAGTACTTC	CAWSEGSSYEQYF
TRBJ1-1	.	.	TRBV7-9	TGTGCCAGCAGCTCACCTGGCAAGAACACTGAAGCTTTCTTT	CASSSPGKNTEAFF
TRBJ2-2	TRBD2	.	TRBV5-4	TGTGCCAGCAGCTCGGGACTAGCTCATTCGACCGGGGAGCTGTTTTTT	CASSSGLAHSTGELFF
TRBJ2-1	.	.	TRBV27	TGTGCCAGCAGCCCCTTGGATGGGGTTGAGCAGTTCTTC	CASSPLDGVEQFF
TRBJ2-6	TRBD2	once	TRBV6-2/TRBV6-3	TGTGCCAGCAGTTACCGGGGGGTATTCTCTGGGGCCAACGTCCTGACTTTC	CASSYRGVFSGANVLTF
TRBJ1-3	.	.	TRBV5-1	TGCGCCAGCAGCTTTGGGGACACTGGAAACACCATATATTTT	CASSFGDTGNTIYF
TRBJ2-1	TRBD2	.	TRBV5-1	TGCGCCAGCAGTCCTACTAGCGGGAGTTCCTACAATGAGCAGTTCTTC	CASSPTSGSSYNEQFF
TRBJ2-5	TRBD2	few	TRBV7-9	TGTGCCAGCAGCCTGGGGACTAGCGGGAGGCGCGAGACCCAGTACTTC	CASSLGTSGRRETQYF
TRBJ1-1	TRBD1	.	TRBV5-1	TGCGCCAGTGGACAGGGGTTCATGAACACTGAAGCTTTCTTT	CASGQGFMNTEAFF
TRBJ2-1	.	once	TRBV11-2	TGTGCCAGCAGCTTAAGTCTACCCAATGAGCAGTTCTTC	CASSLSLPNEQFF
TRBJ1-2	.	once	TRBV23-1	TGCGCCAGCAGTCAATCCGATAATCCCCACTATGGCTACACCTTC	CASSQSDNPHYGYTF
TRBJ2-3	TRBD2	.	TRBV30	TGTGCCTGGAGCGTTAGCGGGGGGAGCACAGATACGCAGTATTTT	CAWSVSGGSTDTQYF
TRBJ2-1	TRBD2	.	TRBV4-3	TGCGCCAGCAGCCAAGATCTCATTAGGGAGGGTGGCGGCAATGAGCAGTTCTTC	CASSQDLIREGGGNEQFF
TRBJ2-7	.	.	TRBV2	TGTGCCAGCAGTCGGAACTACGAGCAGTACTTC	CASSRNYEQYF
TRBJ2-1	.	.	TRBV5-4	TGTGCCAGCAGCTTGGAACCCCCGCCTTCCCACAATGAGCAGTTCTTC	CASSLEPPPSHNEQFF
TRBJ1-4	.	.	TRBV25-1	TGTGCCAGCAGTTTTAATGTAGGGTGGGAAAAACTGTTTTTT	CASSFNVGWEKLFF
TRBJ1-5	.	.	TRBV18	TGTGCCAGCTCACGAAAGGGGTCCCCGGAGCCCCAGCATTTT	CASSRKGSPEPQHF
TRBJ2-5	TRBD1	.	TRBV12-3/TRBV12-4	TGTGCCAGCAGACAGGACAGGGGGGCCCAGTACTTC	CASRQDRGAQYF
TRBJ2-5	TRBD2	.	TRBV5-4	TGTGCCAGCAGCTTATCCCCGGGGGGGGTAGAGACCCAGTACTTC	CASSLSPGGVETQYF
TRBJ1-2	.	.	TRBV10-3	TGTGCCATCAGACAGGGTATAAGGGGCTACACCTTC	CAIRQGIRGYTF
TRBJ2-3	.	.	TRBV7-2	TGTGCCAGCAGCGTCCTCCCGAGCGGAGGAATGGGAGATACGCAGTATTTT	CASSVLPSGGMGDTQYF
TRBJ1-5	.	once	TRBV6-1	TGTGCCAGCAGTGAACAGGGTCCCAATCAGCCCCAGCATTTT	CASSEQGPNQPQHF
TRBJ1-6	.	.	TRBV5-1	TGCGCCAGCAGCTTGGCCGGTGTAGGGCCCGAAAATTCACCCCTCCACTTT	CASSLAGVGPENSPLHF
TRBJ1-3	.	.	TRBV2	TGTGCCAGCAGTGAAGATAGTGGAAACACCATATATTTT	CASSEDSGNTIYF
TRBJ2-2	TRBD2	.	TRBV5-1	TGCGCCAGCAGCTTGGGGACTAGCTGGGGCGGGGAGCTGTTTTTT	CASSLGTSWGGELFF
TRBJ1-1	.	.	TRBV4-1	TGCGCCAGCAGCCAAGATGGGCAGCGGCTGAAACATGGTGAAGCTTTCTTT	CASSQDGQRLKHGEAFF
TRBJ1-5	.	.	TRBV7-6	TGTGCCAGCAGCTTAGTCTTAAGTGAGCCCCAGCATTTT	CASSLVLSEPQHF
TRBJ2-3	.	.	TRBV19	TGTGCCAGTAGCCCCCGAGACCTAGATACGCAGTATTTT	CASSPRDLDTQYF
TRBJ1-1	.	.	TRBV18	TGTGCCAGCTCACCATATCAGGAATCGATGAACACTGAAGCTTTCTTT	CASSPYQESMNTEAFF
TRBJ1-4	.	.	TRBV29-1	TGCAGCGTTGGGGATGGGAGAGTTGAAAAACTGTTTTTT	CSVGDGRVEKLFF
TRBJ1-1	.	.	TRBV15	TGTGCCACCAGCAGAGGGGAAGGTCCCGGGTTGAACACTGAAGCTTTCTTT	CATSRGEGPGLNTEAFF
TRBJ1-3	.	.	TRBV11-2	TGTGCCAGCAGCTTACTTGTTGGAAACACCATATATTTT	CASSLLVGNTIYF
TRBJ1-3	TRBD1	.	TRBV18	TGTGCCAGCTCACCAAAAGGACAGGGGGCAGGAAACACCATATATTTT	CASSPKGQGAGNTIYF
TRBJ1-2	TRBD1	.	TRBV3-1/TRBV3-2	TGTGCCAGCAGCCGTCCCGGGACAGGGACGGTATATGGCTACACCTTC	CASSRPGTGTVYGYTF
TRBJ1-2	.	.	TRBV6-5	TGTGCCAGCAGTTACTCGATCGGGGGCCTCGGCTACACCTTC	CASSYSIGGLGYTF
TRBJ2-1	.	.	TRBV10-3	TGTGCCATCAGTGATCTTAATGAGCAGTTCTTC	CAISDLNEQFF
TRBJ1-3	.	few	TRBV4-1	TGCGCCAGCAGCCAAGGCGAGTTTAGCTCTGGAAACACCATATATTTT	CASSQGEFSSGNTIYF